The source of this TCR beta chain is a study of beta chain features in type 1 diabetes. Study results and caveats: A moderate, significant TCRB CDR3 shortening appeared in type 1 diabetes across four CD4+ subsets. A pattern of fewer insertions and more deletions at VDJ junctions was seen in type 1 diabetes patients. Researchers could not determine here whether HLA type influences TCRB rearrangement.

The CDR3 totals 16 residues. The V segment lost 1 base and the J segment 6 bases; nucleotides outside the gene matches: 5. Germline CDR1 reads MNHEY; CDR2 reads SMNVEV (reference sequence). TCRB transcripts that were expressed got sequenced, as all of the isolated RNA had been reverse transcribed. Profiled with immunoSEQ multiplex PCR; TCRdb holds only in-frame clones, not every one. The sample holds hundreds of thousands of clones, about 16% seen once. This clone was observed a handful of times. The antigen is not known. This receptor was identified in a man aged 18 to 29 in good health. What was sequenced was naive CD4+ T cells from blood. The chain recombines TRBV27 with TRBJ2-1, with 11 bases lining up with TRBD2. CDR3 coding DNA: TGTGCCAGCAGTTTATTGCTAGCGGGAGGTTCCAATGAGCAGTTCTTC. This encodes CASSLLLAGGSNEQFF.